This T cell receptor (beta chain) was captured by sequencing in a study of blood T cell repertoires in COVID-19. At the level of the study: Donors in the United States, Italy and Spain gave samples during acute or convalescent COVID-19.

Produced via immunoSEQ multiplex PCR; TCRdb's table is partial and in-frame only. The data show 65,000 to 90,000 clones, about 83% seen once. The CDR3 spans 14 residues. The germline V gene has CDR1 SGHVS and CDR2 FQNEAQ. J was trimmed by 6 bases and V by 6 bases; bases with no gene match: 6. The sequencing sample was made of peripheral blood. This TCR came from a woman over 75 with acute or convalescent COVID-19. The chain combines TRBV7-8 with TRBJ1-2; 11 positions match TRBD1. The chain's CDR3 is CASSLRTGGDGYTF. For the CDR3, the DNA is TGTGCCAGCAGTCTCCGGACAGGGGGCGATGGCTACACCTTC.